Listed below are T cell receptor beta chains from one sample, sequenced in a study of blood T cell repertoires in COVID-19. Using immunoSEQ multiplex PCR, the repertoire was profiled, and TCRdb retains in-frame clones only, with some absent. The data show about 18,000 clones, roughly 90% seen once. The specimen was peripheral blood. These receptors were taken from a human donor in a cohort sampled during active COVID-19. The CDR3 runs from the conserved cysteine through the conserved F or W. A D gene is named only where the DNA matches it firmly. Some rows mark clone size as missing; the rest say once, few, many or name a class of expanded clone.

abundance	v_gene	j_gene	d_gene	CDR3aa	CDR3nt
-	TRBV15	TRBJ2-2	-	CATSRDSLVSTGELFF	TGTGCCACCAGCAGAGATTCATTAGTCTCCACCGGGGAGCTGTTTTTT
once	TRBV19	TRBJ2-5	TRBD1	CASSIRKSGTARAETQYF	TGTGCCAGTAGTATACGTAAATCGGGGACAGCCCGAGCGGAGACCCAGTACTTC
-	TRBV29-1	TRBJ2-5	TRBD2	CSVDGEGWETQYF	TGCAGCGTTGACGGGGAGGGTTGGGAGACCCAGTACTTC
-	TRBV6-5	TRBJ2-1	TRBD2	CASSPSGLAGNEQFF	TGTGCCAGCAGTCCCTCGGGACTAGCTGGCAATGAGCAGTTCTTC
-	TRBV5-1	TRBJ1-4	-	CASSAGGSNEKLFF	TGCGCCAGCAGCGCGGGGGGCAGCAATGAAAAACTGTTTTTT
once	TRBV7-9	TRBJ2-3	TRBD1	CASSQTGGRTDTQYF	TGTGCCAGCAGCCAGACAGGGGGCCGGACAGATACGCAGTATTTT
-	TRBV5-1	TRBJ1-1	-	CASSLKPGPNTEAFF	TGCGCCAGCAGCTTGAAGCCAGGGCCGAACACTGAAGCTTTCTTT
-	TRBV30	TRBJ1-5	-	CAWSGRAGRNQPQHF	TGTGCCTGGAGCGGGAGGGCAGGGAGGAATCAGCCCCAGCATTTT
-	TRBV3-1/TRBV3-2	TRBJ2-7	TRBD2	CASSRSGRASGEQYF	TGTGCCAGCAGCAGAAGCGGGAGGGCCTCGGGCGAGCAGTACTTC
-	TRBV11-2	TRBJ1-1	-	CASSLTGNMNTEAFF	TGTGCCAGCAGCTTAACAGGGAACATGAACACTGAAGCTTTCTTT
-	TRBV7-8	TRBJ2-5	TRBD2	CASSLDRSGGSRETQYF	TGTGCCAGCAGCTTAGATCGTAGCGGGGGAAGCAGAGAGACCCAGTACTTC
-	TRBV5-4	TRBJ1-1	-	CASSPAGTQGDTEAFF	TGTGCCAGCAGCCCAGCAGGGACTCAAGGGGACACTGAAGCTTTCTTT
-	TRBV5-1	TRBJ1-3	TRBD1	CASSLTGVSIASGNTIYF	TGCGCCAGCAGCTTAACAGGGGTCTCAATTGCCTCTGGAAACACCATATATTTT
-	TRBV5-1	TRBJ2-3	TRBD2	CASARGEVTDTQYF	TGCGCCAGCGCCCGGGGGGAGGTCACAGATACGCAGTATTTT
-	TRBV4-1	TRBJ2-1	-	CASSPPGGSYNEQFF	TGCGCCAGCAGCCCCCCCGGGGGCTCCTACAATGAGCAGTTCTTC
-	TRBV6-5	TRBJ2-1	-	CASSSQGKAAYNEQFF	TGTGCCAGCAGTTCACAGGGAAAGGCCGCCTACAATGAGCAGTTCTTC
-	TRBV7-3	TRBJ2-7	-	CASSPSSHDEQYF	TGTGCCAGCAGTCCTAGCAGCCACGACGAGCAGTACTTC
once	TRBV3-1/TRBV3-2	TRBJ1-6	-	CASSLDRSSPLHF	TGTGCCAGCAGTCTAGACCGGAGCTCACCCCTCCACTTT
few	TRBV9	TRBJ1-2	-	CASSSGGGNYGYTF	TGTGCCAGCAGCTCCGGTGGAGGGAACTATGGCTACACCTTC
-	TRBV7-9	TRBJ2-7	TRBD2	CASSNHPPGGRTYEQYF	TGTGCCAGCAGCAACCACCCCCCGGGGGGGCGCACCTACGAGCAGTACTTC
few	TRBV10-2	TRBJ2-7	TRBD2	CASQLAGGPYEQYF	TGCGCCAGCCAACTAGCGGGAGGGCCTTACGAGCAGTACTTC
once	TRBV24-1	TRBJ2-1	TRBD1	CATSDARDRALNEQFF	TGTGCCACCAGTGATGCCCGGGACAGGGCCCTCAATGAGCAGTTCTTC
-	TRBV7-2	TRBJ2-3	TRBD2	CASSLEAGGPPDTQYF	TGTGCCAGCAGCTTAGAGGCGGGAGGGCCTCCAGATACGCAGTATTTT
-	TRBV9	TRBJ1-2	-	CASPRPLSYTF	TGTGCCAGCCCGCGGCCGCTTAGCTACACCTTC
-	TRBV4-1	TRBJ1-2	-	CASSQVGLGGYTF	TGCGCCAGCAGCCAAGTCGGACTCGGTGGCTACACCTTC
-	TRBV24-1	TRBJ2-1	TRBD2	CATMLGGATNEQFF	TGTGCCACCATGCTCGGGGGGGCGACCAATGAGCAGTTCTTC
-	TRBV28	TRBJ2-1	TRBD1	CASSLGATGGYEQFF	TGTGCCAGCAGTTTGGGAGCCACAGGGGGCTATGAGCAGTTCTTC
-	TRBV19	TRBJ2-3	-	CASSQGQHKRTDTQYF	TGTGCCAGTAGTCAAGGACAGCACAAGCGAACAGATACGCAGTATTTT
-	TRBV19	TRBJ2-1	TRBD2	CASSLGRGSSYNEQFF	TGTGCCAGTAGTTTGGGGCGGGGGAGCTCCTACAATGAGCAGTTCTTC
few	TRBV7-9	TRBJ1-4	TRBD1	CASSQDRENEKLFF	TGTGCCAGCAGCCAGGACAGGGAGAATGAAAAACTGTTTTTT
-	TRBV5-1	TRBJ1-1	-	CASSLRTRGNTEAFF	TGCGCCAGCAGCCTCCGAACGCGGGGGAACACTGAAGCTTTCTTT
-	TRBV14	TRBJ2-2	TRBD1	CASSQDGVVTGKNTGELFF	TGTGCCAGCAGCCAAGATGGTGTAGTGACAGGGAAAAACACCGGGGAGCTGTTTTTT
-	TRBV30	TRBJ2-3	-	CAWDMGVTDTQYF	TGTGCCTGGGACATGGGAGTTACAGATACGCAGTATTTT
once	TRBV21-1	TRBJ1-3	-	CASSKFPLMRGFGNTIYF	TGTGCCAGCAGCAAATTTCCCCTAATGAGAGGGTTCGGAAACACCATATATTTT
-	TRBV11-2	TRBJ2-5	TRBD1	CASSKTGQAGFTQYF	TGTGCCAGCAGCAAAACGGGACAGGCAGGTTTTACCCAGTACTTC
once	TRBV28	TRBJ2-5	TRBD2	CASSSRPAGVTETQYF	TGTGCCAGCAGTTCCCGCCCAGCGGGAGTCACGGAGACCCAGTACTTC
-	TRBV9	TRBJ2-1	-	CASSPSGGAGFYNEQFF	TGTGCCAGCAGCCCCTCGGGCGGGGCGGGTTTCTACAATGAGCAGTTCTTC
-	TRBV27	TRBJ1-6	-	CASNTVLGGLNSPLHF	TGTGCCAGCAACACGGTACTCGGAGGGCTTAATTCACCCCTCCACTTT
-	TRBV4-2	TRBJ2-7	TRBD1	CASSQDPGQGYEQYF	TGTGCCAGCAGCCAAGACCCGGGACAGGGCTACGAGCAGTACTTC
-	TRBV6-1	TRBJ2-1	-	CASSEGWGDGYNEQFF	TGTGCCAGCAGTGAAGGGTGGGGGGACGGCTACAATGAGCAGTTCTTC
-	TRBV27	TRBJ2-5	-	CASSHRQQETQYF	TGTGCCAGCAGCCATAGACAGCAAGAGACCCAGTACTTC
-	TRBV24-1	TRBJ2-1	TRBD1	CATSDGGPGGPDSDEQFF	TGTGCCACCAGTGATGGGGGCCCAGGGGGCCCAGATTCGGATGAGCAGTTCTTC
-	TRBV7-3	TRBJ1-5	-	CASSLTKDSAQHF	TGTGCCAGCAGCTTAACTAAGGACAGCGCCCAGCATTTT
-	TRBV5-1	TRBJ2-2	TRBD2	CASSLAGVGTGELFF	TGCGCCAGCAGCTTAGCGGGAGTCGGCACCGGGGAGCTGTTTTTT
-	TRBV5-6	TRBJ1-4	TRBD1	CASSNSRVRGNEKLFF	TGTGCCAGCAGCAATAGTCGGGTCAGGGGGAATGAAAAACTGTTTTTT
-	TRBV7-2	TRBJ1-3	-	CASSLREGSGNTIYF	TGTGCCAGCAGCTTAAGGGAGGGCTCTGGAAACACCATATATTTT
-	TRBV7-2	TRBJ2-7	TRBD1	CASSQDRGSAEQYF	TGTGCCAGCAGCCAGGACAGGGGAAGCGCCGAGCAGTACTTC
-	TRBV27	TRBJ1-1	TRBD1	CASSTTGSRAFF	TGTGCCAGCAGTACGACAGGGTCTCGGGCTTTCTTT
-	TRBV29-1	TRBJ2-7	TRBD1	CSIQGLGQGYEQYF	TGCAGCATCCAGGGCCTCGGACAGGGCTACGAGCAGTACTTC
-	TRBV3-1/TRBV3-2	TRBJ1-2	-	CASSPLSGKGDYGYTF	TGTGCCAGCAGCCCCCTTTCCGGGAAGGGGGACTATGGCTACACCTTC
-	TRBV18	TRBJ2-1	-	CASSPPAGLTYNEQFF	TGTGCCAGCTCACCACCGGCGGGGTTGACCTACAATGAGCAGTTCTTC